This is a list of T cell receptor beta chains from one sample in a study of CD8+CD57+ T cells in acquired aplastic anemia. TCRdb reprocessed the reads with MiXCR, giving one entry per CDR3 protein. The repertoire consists of some 140,000 distinct CDR3 sequences, with over 50% occurring once and the leading ten covering roughly 12%. The sample comprised sorted CD4+, CD8+, or CD8+CD57+ T cells (not recorded which) from PBMCs. All receptors come from a human donor with aplastic anemia. CDR3s include the opening cysteine and the closing phenylalanine or tryptophan. A D gene is named only where the DNA matches it firmly. Some rows mark clone size as missing; the rest say once, few, many or name a class of expanded clone.

D gene	clone size	V gene	J gene	CDR3 protein	CDR3 DNA
NA	many	TRBV7-9	TRBJ2-7	CASSSPLGTSRVSYEQYF	TGTGCCAGCAGCTCCCCATTGGGGACCTCGAGGGTCTCCTACGAGCAGTACTTC
TRBD1	many	TRBV24-1	TRBJ2-5	CATREGRTGTQYF	TGTGCCACCAGGGAAGGGCGGACAGGTACCCAGTACTTC
NA	NA	TRBV6-1	TRBJ1-3	CASKVWESSGNTIYF	TGTGCCAGCAAAGTCTGGGAGAGCTCTGGAAACACCATATATTTT
TRBD1	few	TRBV10-3	TRBJ1-5	CAISDGPQGAGQPQHF	TGTGCTATCAGTGATGGTCCACAGGGGGCGGGGCAGCCCCAGCATTTT
TRBD1	few	TRBV7-3	TRBJ2-7	CASSLSKGAGEQYF	TGTGCCAGCAGCTTATCGAAGGGGGCAGGAGAGCAGTACTTC
NA	NA	TRBV5-1	TRBJ2-7	CASSGDVSENYEQYF	TGCGCCAGCAGCGGAGACGTGTCCGAAAACTACGAGCAGTACTTC
NA	NA	TRBV19	TRBJ1-2	CASSIGDGYTF	TGTGCCAGTAGTATAGGGGACGGCTACACCTTC
NA	many	TRBV9	TRBJ2-2	CASSVVEGRDTGELFF	TGTGCCAGCAGCGTAGTGGAGGGGCGAGACACCGGGGAGCTGTTTTTT
TRBD2	few	TRBV20-1	TRBJ2-5	CSAKLAGGETQYF	TGCAGTGCTAAACTAGCGGGTGGAGAGACCCAGTACTTC
NA	many	TRBV6-4	TRBJ2-3	CASSETAPSDTQYF	TGTGCCAGCAGTGAGACGGCCCCCTCAGATACGCAGTATTTT
NA	NA	TRBV24-1	TRBJ2-3	CATSDPRGPTDTQYF	TGTGCCACCAGTGATCCCAGGGGCCCCACAGATACGCAGTATTTT
NA	NA	TRBV20-1	TRBJ2-1	CSARKRISYNEQFF	TGCAGTGCTAGAAAGCGTATTTCCTACAATGAGCAGTTCTTC
NA	many	TRBV10-2	TRBJ1-1	CASSDLRLGTEAFF	TGCGCCAGCAGTGACCTCCGGCTGGGCACTGAAGCTTTCTTT
NA	few	TRBV24-1	TRBJ2-7	CATSDLHGGRYEQYF	TGTGCCACCAGTGATTTGCACGGAGGCCGCTACGAGCAGTACTTC
NA	many	TRBV4-1	TRBJ2-5	CASSQETADQETQYF	TGCGCCAGCAGCCAAGAAACAGCGGATCAAGAGACCCAGTACTTC
NA	many	TRBV7-3	TRBJ1-4	CASSLEGATNEKLFF	TGTGCCAGCAGCTTGGAAGGCGCAACTAATGAAAAACTGTTTTTT
NA	NA	TRBV19	TRBJ1-5	CASSIGGNQPQHF	TGTGCCAGTAGTATCGGAGGAAATCAGCCCCAGCATTTT
TRBD1	many	TRBV19	TRBJ2-7	CASSTTGTPYEQYF	TGTGCCAGTAGCACGACAGGGACCCCCTACGAGCAGTACTTC
NA	NA	TRBV5-1	TRBJ2-7	CASSLASFYEQYF	TGCGCCAGCAGCTTGGCTAGCTTCTACGAGCAGTACTTC
NA	few	TRBV20-1	TRBJ2-7	CSANWASTHEQYF	TGCAGTGCTAACTGGGCTAGCACCCACGAGCAGTACTTC
TRBD1	NA	TRBV20-1	TRBJ1-1	CSAVDREYEAFF	TGCAGTGCTGTCGACAGGGAGTACGAAGCTTTCTTT
TRBD1	NA	TRBV5-4	TRBJ2-7	CASSPGTGGSEQSF	TGTGCCAGCAGCCCCGGGACAGGGGGTTCCGAGCAGTCCTTC
NA	once	TRBV6-1	TRBJ2-2	CAGPTEANTGELFF	TGTGCCGGCCCTACAGAGGCGAACACCGGGGAGCTGTTTTTT
NA	NA	TRBV25-1	TRBJ2-2	CASSATGIGGELFF	TGTGCCAGCAGTGCCACAGGGATAGGCGGGGAGCTGTTTTTT
NA	NA	TRBV10-3	TRBJ2-7	CAISEGPAYEQYF	TGTGCCATCAGTGAAGGGCCAGCCTACGAGCAGTACTTC
NA	NA	TRBV25-1	TRBJ2-5	CASSELRGQETQYF	TGTGCCAGCAGTGAACTCAGGGGTCAAGAGACCCAGTACTTC
TRBD1	NA	TRBV25-1	TRBJ1-4	CASSDRTGLNEKLFF	TGTGCCAGCAGTGACCGGACAGGGCTTAATGAAAAACTGTTTTTT
TRBD1	few	TRBV20-1	TRBJ2-7	CSAGGTGDEQYF	TGCAGTGCCGGGGGGACAGGGGACGAGCAGTACTTC
TRBD2	NA	TRBV20-1	TRBJ2-3	CSARPGGPSGRPTDTQYF	TGCAGTGCTAGACCGGGGGGTCCTAGCGGGAGACCGACAGATACGCAGTATTTT
TRBD1	NA	TRBV9	TRBJ1-5	CASSPSTGGNGQPQHF	TGTGCCAGCAGCCCTTCGACAGGGGGCAACGGTCAGCCCCAGCATTTT
TRBD2	NA	TRBV20-1	TRBJ2-1	CSARRTSGDNEQFF	TGCAGTGCTAGAAGGACTAGCGGTGACAATGAGCAGTTCTTC
TRBD2	few	TRBV24-1	TRBJ2-3	CATSRASGGTDTQYF	TGTGCCACCAGTCGGGCTAGCGGGGGCACAGATACGCAGTATTTT
NA	many	TRBV3-1	TRBJ2-7	CASSQEASSYEQYF	TGTGCCAGCAGCCAAGAGGCGTCCTCCTACGAGCAGTACTTC
NA	many	TRBV5-6	TRBJ2-7	CASSSETIWRSGEQYF	TGTGCCAGCAGCTCCGAGACCATCTGGAGGTCTGGTGAGCAGTACTTC
NA	many	TRBV12-3/TRBV12-4	TRBJ2-1	CASSSGHRGDEQFF	TGTGCCAGCAGTTCAGGTCACCGGGGCGATGAGCAGTTCTTC
NA	few	TRBV19	TRBJ1-2	CASIGTSGDTF	TGTGCCAGTATTGGGACTAGCGGGGACACCTTC
NA	NA	TRBV25-1	TRBJ1-1	CASSDGVSTEAFF	TGTGCCAGCAGTGACGGGGTAAGCACTGAAGCTTTCTTT
TRBD1	many	TRBV25-1	TRBJ1-2	CASSALTGGNYGYTF	TGTGCCAGCAGTGCCTTGACAGGGGGCAACTATGGCTACACCTTC
NA	NA	TRBV15	TRBJ1-2	CATSRDRDYGYTF	TGTGCCACCAGCAGAGATCGGGACTATGGCTACACCTTC
TRBD2	few	TRBV20-1	TRBJ2-1	CSTGTSFIDEQFF	TGCAGTACCGGGACTAGTTTCATCGATGAGCAGTTCTTC
NA	few	TRBV29-1	TRBJ1-2	CSVDPVGVIWGYTF	TGCAGCGTTGACCCCGTAGGCGTGATTTGGGGCTACACCTTC
NA	NA	TRBV7-8	TRBJ2-1	CASSLRGANFF	TGTGCCAGCAGCTTACGGGGGGCAAACTTCTTC
TRBD1	NA	TRBV12-3/TRBV12-4	TRBJ2-5	CASSLGTGEGETQYF	TGTGCCAGCAGTTTAGGGACAGGGGAAGGGGAGACCCAGTACTTC
TRBD1	NA	TRBV7-9	TRBJ2-5	CASSPRDRVEETKYF	TGTGCCAGCAGCCCACGAGACAGGGTAGAAGAGACCAAGTACTTC
TRBD2	many	TRBV4-2	TRBJ2-1	CASSQGLEQFF	TGTGCCAGCAGCCAGGGACTAGAGCAGTTCTTC
NA	many	TRBV11-2	TRBJ2-7	CASSSRDTAYEQYF	TGTGCCAGCAGCTCCCGGGACACAGCCTACGAGCAGTACTTC